This T cell receptor (beta chain) originates from a study of blood T cell repertoires in COVID-19. V lost 3 bases to trimming and J lost 7 bases, with 17 bases between them. The CDR3 is made up of 14 amino acids. Per germline, CDR1 SGHNT and CDR2 YYREEE (reference sequence). Original processing notes: How many nucleated cells were present was estimated from reference gene primer amplification. The method was immunoSEQ multiplex PCR; TCRdb's version includes in-frame clones alone and lacks a portion of them. The V and J calls and clone size were taken over from that table, and D and trimming were inferred from the DNA. The table has 350,000 to 450,000 clones, around 88% seen once. Seattle enrolled patients during active infection and tracked them longitudinally.

The chain joins TRBV5-4 to TRBJ2-7; possible D gene TRBD1, 6 bases. The receptor was derived from a woman in her sixties or seventies with COVID-19, enrolled during active disease. Sequencing was done on a sample of peripheral blood. The CDR3 region has the DNA TGTGCCAGCAGCTCTCTACAGGGTCCGGGTGAGCAGTACTTC. It translates to CASSSLQGPGEQYF.